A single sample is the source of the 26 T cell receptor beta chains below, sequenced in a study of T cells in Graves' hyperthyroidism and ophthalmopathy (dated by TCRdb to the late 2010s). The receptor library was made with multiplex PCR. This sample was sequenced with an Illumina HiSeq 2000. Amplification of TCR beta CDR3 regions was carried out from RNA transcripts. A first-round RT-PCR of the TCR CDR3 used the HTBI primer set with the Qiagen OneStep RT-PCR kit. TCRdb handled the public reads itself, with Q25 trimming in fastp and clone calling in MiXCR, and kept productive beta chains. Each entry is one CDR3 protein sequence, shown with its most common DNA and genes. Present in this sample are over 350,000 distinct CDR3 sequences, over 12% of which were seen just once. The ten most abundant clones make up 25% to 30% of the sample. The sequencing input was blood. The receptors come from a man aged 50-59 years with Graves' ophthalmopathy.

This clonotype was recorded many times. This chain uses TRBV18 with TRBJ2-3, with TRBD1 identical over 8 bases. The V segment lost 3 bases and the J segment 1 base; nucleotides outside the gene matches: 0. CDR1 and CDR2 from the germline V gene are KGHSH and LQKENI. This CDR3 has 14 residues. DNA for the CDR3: TGTGCCAGCTCACCGGACAGGGGCACAGATACGCAGTATTTT. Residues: CASSPDRGTDTQYF.

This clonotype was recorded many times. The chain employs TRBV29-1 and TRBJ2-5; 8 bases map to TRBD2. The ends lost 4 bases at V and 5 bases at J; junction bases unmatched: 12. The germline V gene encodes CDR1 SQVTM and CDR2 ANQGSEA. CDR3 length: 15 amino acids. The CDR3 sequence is CSVVLRSGSRETQYF. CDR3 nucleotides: TGCAGCGTTGTATTGAGGAGCGGGAGTAGGGAGACCCAGTACTTC. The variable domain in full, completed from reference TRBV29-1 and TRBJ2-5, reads SAVISQKPSRDICQRGTSLTIQCQVDSQVTMMFWYRQQPGQSLTLIATANQGSEATYESGFVIDKFPISRPNLTFSTLTVSNMSPEDSSIYLCSVVLRSGSRETQYFGPGTRLLVL.

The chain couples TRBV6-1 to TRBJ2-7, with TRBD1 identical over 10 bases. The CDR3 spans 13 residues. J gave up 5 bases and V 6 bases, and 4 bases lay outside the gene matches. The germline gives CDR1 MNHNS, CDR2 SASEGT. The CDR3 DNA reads TGTGCCAGCAGGCCGGGACAGGGGAACGAGCAGTACTTC. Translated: CASRPGQGNEQYF.

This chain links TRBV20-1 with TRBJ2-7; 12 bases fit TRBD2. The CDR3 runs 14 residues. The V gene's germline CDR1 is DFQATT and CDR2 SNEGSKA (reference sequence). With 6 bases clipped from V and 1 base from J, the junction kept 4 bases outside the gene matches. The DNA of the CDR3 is TGCAGTGCGTGGACTAGCGGGACTTCCTACGAGCAGTACTTC. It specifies CSAWTSGTSYEQYF.

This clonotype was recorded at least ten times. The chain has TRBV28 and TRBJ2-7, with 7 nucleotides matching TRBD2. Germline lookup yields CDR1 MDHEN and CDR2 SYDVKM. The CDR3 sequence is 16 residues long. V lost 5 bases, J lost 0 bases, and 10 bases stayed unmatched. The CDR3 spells CASSPLTSVNSYEQYF. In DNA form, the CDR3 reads TGTGCCAGCAGTCCCCTCACTAGCGTAAACTCCTACGAGCAGTACTTC.

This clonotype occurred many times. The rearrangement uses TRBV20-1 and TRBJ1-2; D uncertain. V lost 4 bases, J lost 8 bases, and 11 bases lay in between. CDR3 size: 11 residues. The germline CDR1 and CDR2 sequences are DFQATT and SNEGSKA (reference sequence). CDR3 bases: TGCAGTGCTAAGACAACTCCGGGCTACACCTTC. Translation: CSAKTTPGYTF.

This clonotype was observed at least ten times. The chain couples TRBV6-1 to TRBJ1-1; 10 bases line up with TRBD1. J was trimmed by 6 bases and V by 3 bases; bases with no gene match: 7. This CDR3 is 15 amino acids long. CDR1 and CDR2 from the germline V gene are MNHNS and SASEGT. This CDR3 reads CASSDETGGLPEAFF. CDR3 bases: TGTGCCAGCAGTGACGAGACAGGGGGCCTTCCTGAAGCTTTCTTT.

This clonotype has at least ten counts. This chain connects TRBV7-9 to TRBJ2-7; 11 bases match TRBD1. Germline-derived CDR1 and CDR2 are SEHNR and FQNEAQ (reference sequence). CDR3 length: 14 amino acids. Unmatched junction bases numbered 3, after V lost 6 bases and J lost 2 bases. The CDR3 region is CASREDRGPYEQYF. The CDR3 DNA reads TGTGCCAGCAGGGAGGACAGGGGGCCCTACGAGCAGTACTTC.

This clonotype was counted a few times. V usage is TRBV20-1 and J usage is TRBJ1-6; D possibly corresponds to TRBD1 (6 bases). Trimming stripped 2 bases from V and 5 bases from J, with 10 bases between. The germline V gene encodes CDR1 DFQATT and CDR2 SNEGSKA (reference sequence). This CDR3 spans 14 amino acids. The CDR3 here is CSARPGHNNSPLHF. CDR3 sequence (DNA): TGCAGTGCTAGACCGGGACACAATAATTCACCCCTCCACTTT.

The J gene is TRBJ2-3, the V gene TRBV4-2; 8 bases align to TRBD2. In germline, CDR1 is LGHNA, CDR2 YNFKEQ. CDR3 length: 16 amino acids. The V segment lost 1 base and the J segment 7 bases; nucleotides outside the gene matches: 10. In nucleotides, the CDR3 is TGTGCCAGCAGCCAAGGAGGAGCGGGGGCTGGTAATACGCAGTATTTT. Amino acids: CASSQGGAGAGNTQYF.

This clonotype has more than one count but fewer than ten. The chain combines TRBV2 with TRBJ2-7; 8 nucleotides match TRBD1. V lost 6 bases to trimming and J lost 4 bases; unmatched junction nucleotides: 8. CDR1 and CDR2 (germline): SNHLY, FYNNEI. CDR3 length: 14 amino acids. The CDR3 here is CASSAGTGYYEQYF. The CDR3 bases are TGTGCCAGCAGCGCCGGGACAGGTTATTACGAGCAGTACTTC.

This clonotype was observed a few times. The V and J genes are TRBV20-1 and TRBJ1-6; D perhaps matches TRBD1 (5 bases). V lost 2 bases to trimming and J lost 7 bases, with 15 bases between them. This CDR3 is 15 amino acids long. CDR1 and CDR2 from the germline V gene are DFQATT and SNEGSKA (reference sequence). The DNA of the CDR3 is TGCAGTGCTAGACGTAACGGAGGGGAAAATTCACCCCTCCACTTT. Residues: CSARRNGGENSPLHF.

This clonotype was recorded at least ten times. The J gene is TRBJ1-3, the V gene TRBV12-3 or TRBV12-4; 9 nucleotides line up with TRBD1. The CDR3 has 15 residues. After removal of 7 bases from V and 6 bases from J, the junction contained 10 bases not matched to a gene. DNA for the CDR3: TGTGCCAGCAACGGGGGGGACAGGGAGACAAACACCATATATTTT. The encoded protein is CASNGGDRETNTIYF.

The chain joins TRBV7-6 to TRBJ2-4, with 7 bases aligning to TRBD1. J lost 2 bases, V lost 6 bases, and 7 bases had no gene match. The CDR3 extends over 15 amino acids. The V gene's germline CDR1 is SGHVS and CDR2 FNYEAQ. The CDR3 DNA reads TGTGCCAGCAGTCAAATGACAGGGTCCAAAAACATTCAGTACTTC. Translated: CASSQMTGSKNIQYF.

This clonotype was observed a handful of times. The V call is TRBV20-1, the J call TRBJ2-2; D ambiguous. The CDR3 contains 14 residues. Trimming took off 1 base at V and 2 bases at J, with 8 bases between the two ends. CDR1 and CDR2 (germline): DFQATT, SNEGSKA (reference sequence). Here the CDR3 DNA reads TGCAGTGCTAGAGCAGCCCATAACACCGGGGAGCTGTTTTTT. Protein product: CSARAAHNTGELFF.

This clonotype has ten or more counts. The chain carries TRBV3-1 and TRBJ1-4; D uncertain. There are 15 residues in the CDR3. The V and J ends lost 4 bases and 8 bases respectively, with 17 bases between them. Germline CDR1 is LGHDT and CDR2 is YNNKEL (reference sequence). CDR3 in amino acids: CASSPGSRRGEKLFF. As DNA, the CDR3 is TGTGCCAGCAGCCCCGGTAGCAGGAGAGGGGAAAAACTGTTTTTT. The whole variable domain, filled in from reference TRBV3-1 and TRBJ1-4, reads DTAVSQTPKYLVTQMGNDKSIKCEQNLGHDTMYWYKQDSKKFLKIMFSYNNKELIINETVPNRFSPKSPDKAHLNLHINSLELGDSAVYFCASSPGSRRGEKLFFGSGTQLSVL.

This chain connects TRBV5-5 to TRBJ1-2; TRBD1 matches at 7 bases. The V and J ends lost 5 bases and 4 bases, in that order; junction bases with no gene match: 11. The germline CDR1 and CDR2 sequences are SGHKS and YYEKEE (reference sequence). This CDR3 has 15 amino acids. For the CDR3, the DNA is TGTGCCAGCAGTTCACGCGACAGGGCAGGCTATGGCTACACCTTC. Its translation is CASSSRDRAGYGYTF.

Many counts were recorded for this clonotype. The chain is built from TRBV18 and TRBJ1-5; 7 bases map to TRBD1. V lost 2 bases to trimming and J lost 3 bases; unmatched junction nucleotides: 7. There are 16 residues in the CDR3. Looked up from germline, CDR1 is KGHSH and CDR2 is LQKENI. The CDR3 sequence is CASSPLPGQNNQPQHF. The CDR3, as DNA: TGTGCCAGCTCACCATTGCCGGGACAGAACAATCAGCCCCAGCATTTT.

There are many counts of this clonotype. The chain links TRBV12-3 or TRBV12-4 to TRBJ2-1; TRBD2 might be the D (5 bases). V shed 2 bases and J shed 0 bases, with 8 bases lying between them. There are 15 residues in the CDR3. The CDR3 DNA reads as TGTGCCAGCAGTTTACTGCGGGCCTCCTACAATGAGCAGTTCTTC. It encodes CASSLLRASYNEQFF.

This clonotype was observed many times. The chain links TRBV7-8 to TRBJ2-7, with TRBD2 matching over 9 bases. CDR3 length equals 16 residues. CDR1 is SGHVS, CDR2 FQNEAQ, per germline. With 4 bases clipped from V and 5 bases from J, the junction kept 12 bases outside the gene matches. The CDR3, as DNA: TGTGCCAGCAGCTCTTTTGATAGCGGGAGTCCCCACGAGCAGTACTTC. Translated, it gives CASSSFDSGSPHEQYF.

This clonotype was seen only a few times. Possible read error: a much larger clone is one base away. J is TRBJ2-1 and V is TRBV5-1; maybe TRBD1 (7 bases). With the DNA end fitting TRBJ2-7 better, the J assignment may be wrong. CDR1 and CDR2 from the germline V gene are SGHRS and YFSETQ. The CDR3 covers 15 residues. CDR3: CASSLGQGGYNEQYF. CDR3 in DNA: TGCGCCAGCAGCTTGGGACAGGGAGGCTACAATGAGCAGTACTTC.

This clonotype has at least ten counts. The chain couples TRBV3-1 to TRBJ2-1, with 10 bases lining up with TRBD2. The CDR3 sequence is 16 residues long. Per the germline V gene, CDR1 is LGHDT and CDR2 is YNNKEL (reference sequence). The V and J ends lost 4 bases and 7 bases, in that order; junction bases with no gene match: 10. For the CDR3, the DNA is TGTGCCAGCAGCCCCTACACGGGACTAGCGTTGAATGAGCAGTTCTTC. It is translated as CASSPYTGLALNEQFF.

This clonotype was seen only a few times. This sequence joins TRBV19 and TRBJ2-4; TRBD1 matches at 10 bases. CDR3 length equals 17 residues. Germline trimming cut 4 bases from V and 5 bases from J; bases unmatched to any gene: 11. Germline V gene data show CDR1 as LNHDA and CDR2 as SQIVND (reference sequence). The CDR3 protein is CASSKGQGFGGQNIQYF. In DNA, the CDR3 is TGTGCCAGTAGTAAGGGACAGGGGTTTGGGGGACAAAACATTCAGTACTTC.

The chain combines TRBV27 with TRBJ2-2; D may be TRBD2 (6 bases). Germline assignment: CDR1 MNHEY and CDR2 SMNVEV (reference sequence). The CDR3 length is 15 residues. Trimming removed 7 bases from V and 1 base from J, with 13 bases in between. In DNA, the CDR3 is TGTGCCAGCAATACGGGGAGGAGGAACACCGGGGAGCTGTTTTTT. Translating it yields CASNTGRRNTGELFF.

CDR3 region: CASSVGGTRHTDTQYF. Here the CDR3 DNA reads TGTGCCAGCAGCGTAGGCGGGACTAGGCACACAGATACGCAGTATTTT. The chain uses TRBV9 and TRBJ2-3, with TRBD2 identical over 8 bases. The length of the CDR3 is 16 residues. The V gene end was trimmed by 0 bases and the J gene end by 2 bases; junction bases not matched to a gene: 5. The germline CDR1 and CDR2 sequences are SGDLS and YYNGEE. The full variable domain, completed using reference TRBV9 and TRBJ2-3, is DSGVTQTPKHLITATGQRVTLRCSPRSGDLSVYWYQQSLDQGLQFLIQYYNGEERAKGNILERFSAQQFPDLHSELNLSSLELGDSALYFCASSVGGTRHTDTQYFGPGTRLTVL.

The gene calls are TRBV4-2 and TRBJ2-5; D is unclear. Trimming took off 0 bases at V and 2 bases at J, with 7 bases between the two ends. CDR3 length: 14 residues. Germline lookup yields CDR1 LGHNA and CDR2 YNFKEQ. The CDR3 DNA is TGTGCCAGCAGCCAAGAGGAACAACAAGAGACCCAGTACTTC. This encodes CASSQEEQQETQYF.